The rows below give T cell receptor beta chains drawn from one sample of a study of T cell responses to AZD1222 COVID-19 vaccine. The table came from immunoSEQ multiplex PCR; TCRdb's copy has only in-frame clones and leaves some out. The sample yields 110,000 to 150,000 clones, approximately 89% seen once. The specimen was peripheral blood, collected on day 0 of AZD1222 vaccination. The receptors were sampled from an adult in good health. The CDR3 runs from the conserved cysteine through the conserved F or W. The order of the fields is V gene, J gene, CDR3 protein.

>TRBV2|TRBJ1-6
CASSVTMTGENSPLHF
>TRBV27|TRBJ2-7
CASSPPQGRYEQYF
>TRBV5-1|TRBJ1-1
CASSLVKETEAFF
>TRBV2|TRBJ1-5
CASSPDRGSNQPQHF
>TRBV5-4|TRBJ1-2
CASSLEVRQDNYGYTF
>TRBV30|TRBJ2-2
CAWSNGGRAGFGELFF
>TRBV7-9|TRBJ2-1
CASSRLAGGSYNEQFF
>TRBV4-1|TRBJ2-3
CASSQRLAGASDTQYF
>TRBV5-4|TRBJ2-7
CASRPTSGSYEQYF
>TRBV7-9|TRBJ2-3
CASSFPLRLAGGPADTQYF
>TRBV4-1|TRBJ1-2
CASSQVPGAGGYTF
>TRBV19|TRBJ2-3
CASSIDSLWGTDTQYF
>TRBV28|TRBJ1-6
CASRDNSPLHF
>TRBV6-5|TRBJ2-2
CASSYGVPGELFF
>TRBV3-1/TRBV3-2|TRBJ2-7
CASSQERTSGFNEQYF
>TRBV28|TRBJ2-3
CASSPQPSTDTQYF
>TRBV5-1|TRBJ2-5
CASSLFAGGETQYF
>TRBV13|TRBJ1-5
CASSLGQGVQPQHF
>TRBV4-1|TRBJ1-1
CASTWRWPANTEAFF
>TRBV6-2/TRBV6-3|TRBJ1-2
CASNPEGYGYTF
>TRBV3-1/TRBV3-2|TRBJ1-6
CASSPRQAYSPLHF
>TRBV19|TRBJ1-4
CASRTLKRGTNEKLFF